Following are 7 T cell receptor beta chains from one sample sequenced in a study of blood T cell repertoires in COVID-19 (dated by TCRdb to the early 2020s). Library creation used the immunoSEQ multiplex PCR assay. Entries here come from immuneACCESS through TCRdb and include only in-frame sequences with V and J called. Some clones fail to appear in such tables; in the studies checked, an unresolved V gene covers under half of the shortfall, and the cause of the remainder is unknown. For this sample the table gives about 210,000 clones, of which 82% were detected only once. Less than 6% of the sample belongs to the ten largest clones. The source material was peripheral blood. These receptors all come from a woman aged 70-85 years with COVID-19, enrolled during active disease.

The chain has TRBV3-1 (or the pseudogene TRBV3-2) and TRBJ2-7, with TRBD2 matching over 10 bases. The CDR3 loop spans 16 amino acids. Trimming at V came to 1 base and at J to 3 bases, leaving 6 bases not matched to a gene. Germline loops: CDR1 LGHDT, CDR2 YNNKEL (reference sequence). This CDR3 reads CASSQAPGLASYEQYF. The CDR3 bases are TGTGCCAGCAGCCAAGCACCGGGACTAGCGAGCTACGAGCAGTACTTC.

V gene TRBV7-2 combines with J gene TRBJ2-7, with D perhaps matching TRBD1 (5 bases). CDR1 and CDR2 (germline): SGHTA, FQGNSA. With 6 bases removed from V and 5 bases from J, the gap between germline ends came to 17 bases. The CDR3 is 14 residues long. CDR3 in amino acids: CASSVQGGPNEQYF. The CDR3 DNA reads as TGTGCCAGCAGTGTTCAGGGTGGGCCCAACGAGCAGTACTTC.

The chain couples TRBV7-2 to TRBJ2-1; D perhaps matches TRBD2 (6 bases). Trimming pared 7 bases from V and 9 bases from J, leaving 22 bases between. The CDR3 loop spans 15 amino acids. The germline V gene encodes CDR1 SGHTA and CDR2 FQGNSA. CDR3 region: CASTLNPASEGEQFF. Written as DNA, the CDR3 is TGTGCCAGCACCTTGAATCCCGCTAGCGAGGGTGAGCAGTTCTTC.

The V gene is TRBV2, the J gene TRBJ2-7; 7 bases map to TRBD2. Trimming cost V 4 bases and J 3 bases; bases outside gene matches: 9. CDR3 length: 15 residues. CDR1 is SNHLY, CDR2 FYNNEI, per germline. This chain's CDR3 is CASSVESGKGYEQYF. The CDR3 DNA is TGTGCCAGCAGTGTAGAAAGCGGGAAAGGCTACGAGCAGTACTTC.

V usage is TRBV2 and J usage is TRBJ1-2; possibly TRBD1 for D (5 bases). CDR3 length equals 13 residues. V shed 8 bases and J shed 4 bases, with 14 bases lying between them. Germline V CDR1 and CDR2: SNHLY, FYNNEI. In nucleotides, the CDR3 is TGTGCCAGCGACAGATTGACGGCCTATGGCTACACCTTC. This codes for CASDRLTAYGYTF.

The chain uses TRBV2 and TRBJ1-3; perhaps TRBD1 as D (6 bases). Per germline, CDR1 SNHLY and CDR2 FYNNEI. The ends were cut back, 7 bases at V and 0 bases at J, with 16 bases in the middle. The CDR3 runs to 16 residues. CDR3 bases: TGTGCCAGCACCACAGGGTTTAGGGACTCTGGAAACACCATATATTTT. As protein: CASTTGFRDSGNTIYF.

The chain uses TRBV15 and TRBJ1-1; the match to TRBD1 covers 7 bases. The junction had 12 bases not matched to a gene; V was cut back by 0 bases and J by 5 bases. The germline V gene has CDR1 LNHNV and CDR2 YYDKDF (reference sequence). The CDR3 has 17 residues. CDR3 sequence (DNA): TGTGCCACCAGCAGAGAAACCCGAAGGGGGCTAATGACTGAAGCTTTCTTT. It translates to CATSRETRRGLMTEAFF.